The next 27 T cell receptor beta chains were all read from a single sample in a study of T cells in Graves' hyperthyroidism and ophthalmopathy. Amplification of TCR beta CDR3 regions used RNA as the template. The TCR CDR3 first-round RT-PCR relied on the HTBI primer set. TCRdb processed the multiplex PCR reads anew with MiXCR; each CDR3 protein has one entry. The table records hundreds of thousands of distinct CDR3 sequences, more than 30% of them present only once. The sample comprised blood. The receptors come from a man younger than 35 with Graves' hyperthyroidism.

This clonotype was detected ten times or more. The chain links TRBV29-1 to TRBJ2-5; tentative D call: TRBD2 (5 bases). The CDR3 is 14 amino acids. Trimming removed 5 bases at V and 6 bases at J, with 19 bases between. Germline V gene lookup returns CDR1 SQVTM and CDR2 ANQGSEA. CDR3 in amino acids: CSVRSLDPWKTQYF. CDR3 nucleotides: TGCAGCGTTAGGTCACTAGACCCATGGAAGACCCAGTACTTC.

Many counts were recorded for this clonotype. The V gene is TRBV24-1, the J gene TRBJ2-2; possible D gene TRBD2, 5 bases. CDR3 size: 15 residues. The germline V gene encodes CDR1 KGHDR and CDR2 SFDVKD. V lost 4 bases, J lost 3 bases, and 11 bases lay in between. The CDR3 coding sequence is TGTGCCACCAGTGACCGGAGCGGTTACACCGGGGAGCTGTTTTTT. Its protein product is CATSDRSGYTGELFF.

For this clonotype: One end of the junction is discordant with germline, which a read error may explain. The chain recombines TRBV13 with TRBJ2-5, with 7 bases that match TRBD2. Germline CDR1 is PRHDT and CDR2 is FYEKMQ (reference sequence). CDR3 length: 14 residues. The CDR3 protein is CTSGAGNSLETQYF. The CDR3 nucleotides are TGTACCAGCGGGGCAGGGAACTCCCTGGAGACCCAGTACTTC.

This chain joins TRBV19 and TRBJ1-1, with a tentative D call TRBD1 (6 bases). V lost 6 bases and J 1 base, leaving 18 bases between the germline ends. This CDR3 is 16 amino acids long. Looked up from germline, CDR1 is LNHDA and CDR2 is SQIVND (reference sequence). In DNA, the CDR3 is TGTGCCAGTAGACTTACAACCGGGGGCCCGAACACTGAAGCTTTCTTT. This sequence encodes CASRLTTGGPNTEAFF.

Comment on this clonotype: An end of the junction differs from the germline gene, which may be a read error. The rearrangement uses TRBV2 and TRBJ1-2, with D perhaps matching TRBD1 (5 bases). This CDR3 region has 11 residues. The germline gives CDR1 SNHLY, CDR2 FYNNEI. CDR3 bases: TGTGCCGGCAGTGCAGGGAATGGCTACACCTTC. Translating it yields CAGSAGNGYTF. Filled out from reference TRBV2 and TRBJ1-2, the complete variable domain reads EPEVTQTPSHQVTQMGQEVILRCVPISNHLYFYWYRQILGQKVEFLVSFYNNEISEKSEIFDDQFSVERPDGSNFTLKIRSTKLEDSAMYFCAGSAGNGYTFGSGTRLTVV.

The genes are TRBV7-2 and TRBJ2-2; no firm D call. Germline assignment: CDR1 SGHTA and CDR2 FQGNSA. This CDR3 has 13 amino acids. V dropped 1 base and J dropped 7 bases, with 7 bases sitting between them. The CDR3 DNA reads TGTGCCAGCAGCTTAGGCCGCGGCGGGGAGCTGTTTTTT. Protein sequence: CASSLGRGGELFF.

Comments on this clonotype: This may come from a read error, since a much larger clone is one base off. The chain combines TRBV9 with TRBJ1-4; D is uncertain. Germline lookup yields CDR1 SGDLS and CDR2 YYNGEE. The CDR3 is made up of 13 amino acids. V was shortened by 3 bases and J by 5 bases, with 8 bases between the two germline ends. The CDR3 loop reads CASSAGRNEKLFF. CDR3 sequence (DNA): TGTGCCAGCAGCGCCGGACGGAATGAAAAACTGTTTTTT.

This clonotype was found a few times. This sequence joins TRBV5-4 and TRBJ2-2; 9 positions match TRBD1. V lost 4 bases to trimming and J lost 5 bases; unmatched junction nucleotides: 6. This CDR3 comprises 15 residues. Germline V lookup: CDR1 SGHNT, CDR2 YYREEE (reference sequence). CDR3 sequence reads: CASSGPGTGTGELFF. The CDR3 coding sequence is TGTGCCAGCAGCGGTCCCGGGACAGGGACCGGGGAGCTGTTTTTT.

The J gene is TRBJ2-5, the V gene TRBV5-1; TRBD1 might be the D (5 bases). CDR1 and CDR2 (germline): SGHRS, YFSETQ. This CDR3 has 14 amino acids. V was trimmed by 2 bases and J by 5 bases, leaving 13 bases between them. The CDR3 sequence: CASSFEQVGETQYF. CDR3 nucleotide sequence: TGCGCCAGCAGCTTCGAACAGGTTGGGGAGACCCAGTACTTC.

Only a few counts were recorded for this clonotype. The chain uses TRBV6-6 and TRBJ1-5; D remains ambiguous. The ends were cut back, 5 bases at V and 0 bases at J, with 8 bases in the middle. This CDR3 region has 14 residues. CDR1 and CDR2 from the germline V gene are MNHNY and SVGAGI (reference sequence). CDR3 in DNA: TGTGCCAGCAGTGCCAGGTATAGCAATCAGCCCCAGCATTTT. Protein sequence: CASSARYSNQPQHF.

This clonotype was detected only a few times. In nucleotides, the CDR3 is TGTGCCAGCAGTCACTTCAGGGGAATGGTAGAGACCCAGTACTTC. Residues: CASSHFRGMVETQYF. The gene calls are TRBV12-3 or TRBV12-4 and TRBJ2-5; D perhaps matches TRBD1 (6 bases). This CDR3 contains 15 residues. V lost 5 bases and J 4 bases, leaving 17 bases between the germline ends.

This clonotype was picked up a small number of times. CDR3 DNA: TGTGCCAGCACCAAAGGAAGGGAAGGGCTCTACGAGCAGTACTTC. It codes for CASTKGREGLYEQYF. This rearrangement joins TRBV7-9 to TRBJ2-7; D call uncertain. The CDR3 is 15 residues long. CDR1 is SEHNR and CDR2 is FQNEAQ in the germline V gene (reference sequence). Deletions cut 7 bases from V and 3 bases from J, with 19 bases between.

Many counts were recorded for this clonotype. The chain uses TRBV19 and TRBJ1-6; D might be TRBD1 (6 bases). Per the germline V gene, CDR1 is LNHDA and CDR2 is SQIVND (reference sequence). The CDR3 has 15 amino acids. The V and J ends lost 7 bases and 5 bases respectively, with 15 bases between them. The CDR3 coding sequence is TGTGCCAGTACTGACCGGACAGTAAATAATTCACCCCTCCACTTT. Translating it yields CASTDRTVNNSPLHF.

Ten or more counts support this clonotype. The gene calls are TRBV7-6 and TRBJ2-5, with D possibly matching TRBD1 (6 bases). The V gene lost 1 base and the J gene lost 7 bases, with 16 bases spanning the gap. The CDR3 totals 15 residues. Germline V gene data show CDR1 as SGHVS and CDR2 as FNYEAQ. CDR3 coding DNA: TGTGCCAGCAGCTTAGTCCAGGGGCAGTCAGGGACCCAGTACTTC. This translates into CASSLVQGQSGTQYF.

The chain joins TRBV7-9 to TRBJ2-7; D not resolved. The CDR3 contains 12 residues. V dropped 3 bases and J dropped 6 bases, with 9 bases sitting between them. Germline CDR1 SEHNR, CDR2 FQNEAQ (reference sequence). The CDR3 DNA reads TGTGCCAGCAGCTTTCCTGTAACCGAGCAGTACTTC. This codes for CASSFPVTEQYF.

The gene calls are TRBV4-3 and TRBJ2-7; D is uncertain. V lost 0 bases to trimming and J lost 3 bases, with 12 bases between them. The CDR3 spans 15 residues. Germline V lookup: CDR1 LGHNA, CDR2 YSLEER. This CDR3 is CASSQDPMADYEQYF. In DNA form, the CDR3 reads TGCGCCAGCAGCCAAGATCCTATGGCTGACTACGAGCAGTACTTC.

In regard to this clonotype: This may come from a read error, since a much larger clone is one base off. The CDR3 region is CSVLSKRQGDWETQYF. The CDR3 DNA sequence: TGCAGCGTTCTCTCAAAACGACAGGGGGATTGGGAGACCCAGTACTTC. V and J are TRBV29-1 and TRBJ2-5, with 9 nucleotides matching TRBD1. The CDR3 covers 16 residues. V gave up 5 bases and J gave up 5 bases; unmatched junction bases: 15. CDR1 and CDR2 (germline): SQVTM, ANQGSEA.

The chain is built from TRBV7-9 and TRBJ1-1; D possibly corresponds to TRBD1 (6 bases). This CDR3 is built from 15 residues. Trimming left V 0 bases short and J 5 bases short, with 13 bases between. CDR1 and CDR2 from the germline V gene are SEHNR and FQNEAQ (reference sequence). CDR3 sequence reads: CASSLAYRDKTEAFF. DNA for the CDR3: TGTGCCAGCAGCTTAGCCTACAGGGATAAGACTGAAGCTTTCTTT.

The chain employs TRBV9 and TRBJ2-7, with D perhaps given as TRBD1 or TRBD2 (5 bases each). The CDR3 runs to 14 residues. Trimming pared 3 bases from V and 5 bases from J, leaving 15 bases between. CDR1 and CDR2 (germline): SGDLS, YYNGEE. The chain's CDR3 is CASSAGPPADEQYF. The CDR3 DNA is TGTGCCAGCAGCGCGGGACCGCCAGCCGACGAGCAGTACTTC.

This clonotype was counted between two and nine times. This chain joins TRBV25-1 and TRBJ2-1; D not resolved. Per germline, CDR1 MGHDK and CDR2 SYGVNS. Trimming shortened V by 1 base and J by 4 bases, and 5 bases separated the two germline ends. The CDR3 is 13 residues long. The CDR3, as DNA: TGTGCCAGCAGTGAATCCGCATACAATGAGCAGTTCTTC. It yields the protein CASSESAYNEQFF.

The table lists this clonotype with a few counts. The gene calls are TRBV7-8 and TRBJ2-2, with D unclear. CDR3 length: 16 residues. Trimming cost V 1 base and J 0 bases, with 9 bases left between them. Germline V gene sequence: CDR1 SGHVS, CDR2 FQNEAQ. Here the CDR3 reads CASSLEVLTNTGELFF. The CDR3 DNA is TGTGCCAGCAGCTTAGAGGTGCTGACGAACACCGGGGAGCTGTTTTTT.

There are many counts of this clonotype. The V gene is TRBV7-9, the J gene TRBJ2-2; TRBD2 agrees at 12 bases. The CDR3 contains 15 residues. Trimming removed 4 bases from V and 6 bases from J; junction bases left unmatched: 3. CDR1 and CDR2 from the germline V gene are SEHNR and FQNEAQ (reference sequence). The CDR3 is CASSSPSGRAGELFF. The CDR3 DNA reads TGTGCCAGCAGCTCTCCTAGCGGGAGGGCCGGGGAGCTGTTTTTT.

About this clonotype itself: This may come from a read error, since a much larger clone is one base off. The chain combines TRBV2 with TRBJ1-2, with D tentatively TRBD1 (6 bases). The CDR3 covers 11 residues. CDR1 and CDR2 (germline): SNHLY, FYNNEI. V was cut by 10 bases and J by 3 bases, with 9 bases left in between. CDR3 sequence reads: CAKYRDYGYTF. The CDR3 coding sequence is TGTGCCAAATACAGGGACTATGGCTACACCTTC.

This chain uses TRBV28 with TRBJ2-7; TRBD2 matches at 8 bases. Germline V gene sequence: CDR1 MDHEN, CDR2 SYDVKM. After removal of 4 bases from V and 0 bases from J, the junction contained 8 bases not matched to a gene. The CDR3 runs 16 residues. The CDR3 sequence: CASSSSQRGHSYEQYF. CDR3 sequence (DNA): TGTGCCAGCAGTTCCTCCCAGCGGGGGCACTCCTACGAGCAGTACTTC.

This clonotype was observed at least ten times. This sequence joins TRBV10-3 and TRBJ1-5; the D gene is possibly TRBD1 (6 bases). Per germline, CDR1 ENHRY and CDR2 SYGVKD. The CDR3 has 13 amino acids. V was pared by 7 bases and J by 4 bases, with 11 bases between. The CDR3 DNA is TGTGCCATCACCCAGGGGCTAAATCAGCCCCAGCATTTT. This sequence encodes CAITQGLNQPQHF.

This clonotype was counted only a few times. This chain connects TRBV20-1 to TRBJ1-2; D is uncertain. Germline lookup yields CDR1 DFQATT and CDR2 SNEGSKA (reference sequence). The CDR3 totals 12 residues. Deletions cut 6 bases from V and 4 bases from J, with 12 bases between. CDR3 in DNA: TGCAGTGCGCTCGGCGGCGCCTATGGCTACACCTTC. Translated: CSALGGAYGYTF.

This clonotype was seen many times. CDR3 in DNA: TGCGCCAGCAGCTTTCAGGGAGAGAATTCACCCCTCCACTTT. Its protein product is CASSFQGENSPLHF. The gene calls are TRBV5-1 and TRBJ1-6, with D tentatively TRBD1 (5 bases). The CDR3 contains 14 residues. Per germline, CDR1 SGHRS and CDR2 YFSETQ. V was trimmed by 2 bases and J by 7 bases, leaving 10 bases between them.